This is a list of T cell receptor beta chains from one sample in a study of blood T cell repertoires in COVID-19. Measured with immunoSEQ multiplex PCR; TCRdb has only the in-frame clones, and not every one. Of about 37,000 clones listed, 75% to 90% are singletons. The sample was peripheral blood. These receptors all stem from a human donor in a cohort sampled during active COVID-19. Each CDR3 is given with its conserved first and last residue. D genes are given only for firm matches. Only some rows state a clone size, as once, few, many or a class for expanded clones.

TRBD1 | TRBJ2-4 | NA | TRBV11-3 | TGTGCCAGCAGCCCAAGACAGGGGATGGGGAACATTCAGTACTTC | CASSPRQGMGNIQYF
NA | TRBJ2-2 | once | TRBV5-4 | TGTGCCAGCAGCTTGGCCGGGGGACCCGGTGCCGGGGAGCTGTTTTTT | CASSLAGGPGAGELFF
TRBD1 | TRBJ1-2 | NA | TRBV9 | TGTGCCAGCAGCGCTGGGACAGTCTACTATGGCTACACCTTC | CASSAGTVYYGYTF
NA | TRBJ2-3 | NA | TRBV5-6 | TGTGCCAGCAGCTTGACGGGAGTGGCCCAAGATACGCAGTATTTT | CASSLTGVAQDTQYF
TRBD1 | TRBJ1-1 | NA | TRBV10-3 | TGTGCCATCAGTGAGCGAGGGGGCAGAACTGAAGCTTTCTTT | CAISERGGRTEAFF
NA | TRBJ1-2 | once | TRBV28 | TGTGCCAGCAATTCCCCGGGGATACATAACTATGGCTACACCTTC | CASNSPGIHNYGYTF
NA | TRBJ1-3 | NA | TRBV4-1 | TGCGCCAGCAGCCCCATAGGGAGCTCTGGAAACACCATATATTTT | CASSPIGSSGNTIYF
NA | TRBJ2-3 | NA | TRBV11-2 | TGTGCCAGCAGCTTAGGACAGGACACAGATACGCAGTATTTT | CASSLGQDTDTQYF
TRBD1 | TRBJ2-7 | NA | TRBV6-2/TRBV6-3 | TGTGCCAGCAGTTACTCCGCAGGGGGCTTGGTGCAGTACTTC | CASSYSAGGLVQYF
TRBD2 | TRBJ2-1 | NA | TRBV2 | TGTGCCAGCAGTGAACTGCTAGCGGGCTACAATGAGCAGTTCTTC | CASSELLAGYNEQFF
TRBD1 | TRBJ1-4 | NA | TRBV11-2 | TGTGCCAGCAGCTTGGGACAGGGGGCCGGAAAACTGTTTTTT | CASSLGQGAGKLFF
TRBD1 | TRBJ1-2 | NA | TRBV11-2 | TGTGCCAGCAGCTTAGGACAGGGGGCGGGTGGCTACACCTTC | CASSLGQGAGGYTF
NA | TRBJ1-5 | NA | TRBV6-2/TRBV6-3 | TGTGCCAGCAGCCCCAGGGGCAGGGGCAATCAGCCCCAGCATTTT | CASSPRGRGNQPQHF
TRBD1 | TRBJ2-5 | NA | TRBV10-2 | TGCGCCAGCAGTGAGGGGACAGGGTTGGAGGGAGAGACCCAGTACTTC | CASSEGTGLEGETQYF
NA | TRBJ2-1 | NA | TRBV19 | TGTGCCAGTAGTATAGCGCGGGCAGGCTACAATGAGCAGTTCTTC | CASSIARAGYNEQFF
TRBD2 | TRBJ2-7 | NA | TRBV18 | TGTGCCAGCTCACCACCTGAACTAGCGTCTCCCGAGCAGTACTTC | CASSPPELASPEQYF
NA | TRBJ2-7 | once | TRBV3-1/TRBV3-2 | TGTGCCAGCAGCCAAGCGAGCTACGAGCAGTACTTC | CASSQASYEQYF
TRBD1 | TRBJ2-7 | NA | TRBV5-1 | TGCGCCAGCAGCTTTTGGACAGGTAACTACGAGCAGTACTTC | CASSFWTGNYEQYF
TRBD1 | TRBJ2-2 | NA | TRBV6-2/TRBV6-3 | TGTGCCAGCAGTTACTCCCGGGACAGGTTCACCGGGGAGCTGTTTTTT | CASSYSRDRFTGELFF
NA | TRBJ1-5 | NA | TRBV27 | TGTGCCAGCAGTGAGCTCAGGGGAGGGCAGCCCCAGCATTTT | CASSELRGGQPQHF
TRBD2 | TRBJ2-3 | NA | TRBV10-3 | TGTGCCATCAGGAGGGACTTCGGGGGGACAGATACGCAGTATTTT | CAIRRDFGGTDTQYF
TRBD1 | TRBJ2-1 | NA | TRBV7-2 | TGTGCCAGCAGCCCGGGGCGGGGGACAGGGTCCTACAATGAGCAGTTCTTC | CASSPGRGTGSYNEQFF
TRBD1 | TRBJ1-1 | once | TRBV5-1 | TGCGCCAGCAGCTCGGACAGGGGCGAAATGAACACTGAAGCTTTCTTT | CASSSDRGEMNTEAFF
NA | TRBJ2-7 | NA | TRBV29-1 | TGCAGCGTTGAAGGGGGGACATTGGGCGAGCAGTACTTC | CSVEGGTLGEQYF
TRBD2 | TRBJ2-7 | NA | TRBV4-2 | TGTGCCAGCAGCGTCGCGCTAGCGGCCGGCTCCTACGAGCAGTACTTC | CASSVALAAGSYEQYF
TRBD1 | TRBJ2-7 | NA | TRBV9 | TGTGCCAGCAGCGTCGGACAGGGGAAGAACTACGAGCAGTACTTC | CASSVGQGKNYEQYF
NA | TRBJ1-1 | NA | TRBV2 | TGTGCCAGCAGTGAAGCGCAGGGGAAAAGGATGCGCTTTGAAGCTTTCTTT | CASSEAQGKRMRFEAFF
TRBD1 | TRBJ1-2 | once | TRBV19 | TGTGCCAGTAGTGACAGGGGCTATGGCTACACCTTC | CASSDRGYGYTF
NA | TRBJ1-1 | NA | TRBV19 | TGTGCCAGTAGTCGGCCAGGGAGGACTGAAGCTTTCTTT | CASSRPGRTEAFF
TRBD2 | TRBJ2-7 | few | TRBV9 | TGTGCCAGCAGCGTACTAGCGGGAGTGGGGGAGCAGTACTTC | CASSVLAGVGEQYF
TRBD1 | TRBJ1-6 | NA | TRBV6-1 | TGTGCCAGCAGTGAGACAGGGGGGAGAGGTAATTCACCCCTCCACTTT | CASSETGGRGNSPLHF
TRBD2 | TRBJ2-1 | NA | TRBV11-3 | TGTGCCAGCAGCTTAGAACTAGCGGGGAACAATGAGCAGTTCTTC | CASSLELAGNNEQFF
NA | TRBJ1-1 | NA | TRBV6-5 | TGTGCCAGCACCCCGGGAGGGGGGAACACTGAAGCTTTCTTT | CASTPGGGNTEAFF
NA | TRBJ1-4 | NA | TRBV5-4 | TGTGCCAGCAGCTCTTCCGGGTCAGCTAATGAAAAACTGTTTTTT | CASSSSGSANEKLFF
NA | TRBJ2-5 | once | TRBV7-9 | TGTGCCAGCAGCCCTGAGGGCATCGGCGAGACCCAGTACTTC | CASSPEGIGETQYF
NA | TRBJ1-5 | NA | TRBV10-2 | TGCGCCAGCAGTGAGACCGGGGGGGCTCAGCCCCAGCATTTT | CASSETGGAQPQHF
NA | TRBJ1-5 | NA | TRBV7-2 | TGTGCCAGCAGCTTAAGCACGGTCAATCAGCCCCAGCATTTT | CASSLSTVNQPQHF
NA | TRBJ2-6 | NA | TRBV27 | TGTGCCAGCAGTCGCCCCCCGAGGAGCTCTGGGGCCAACGTCCTGACTTTC | CASSRPPRSSGANVLTF
TRBD1 | TRBJ2-7 | NA | TRBV7-2 | TGTGCCAGCAGCTGGAGACAGGGGGATTCCTACGAGCAGTACTTC | CASSWRQGDSYEQYF
NA | TRBJ2-7 | NA | TRBV7-2 | TGTGCCAGCAGCTTATTTGGCAGGGGGGCCTACGAGCAGTACTTC | CASSLFGRGAYEQYF
NA | TRBJ1-1 | few | TRBV30 | TGTGCCTGGAGTGTAACTCTCCCCCAGAGGGCTGAAGCTTTCTTT | CAWSVTLPQRAEAFF
NA | TRBJ2-7 | NA | TRBV21-1 | TGTGCCAGCGGGGGGGGTTACGAGCAGTACTTC | CASGGGYEQYF
NA | TRBJ2-7 | NA | TRBV12-3/TRBV12-4 | TGTGCCAGCAGTTTAGGGACAGCCCAAGAGCAGTACTTC | CASSLGTAQEQYF
NA | TRBJ2-6 | few | TRBV9 | TGTGCCAGCAGCATAACCTACAGCTCTGGGGCCAACGTCCTGACTTTC | CASSITYSSGANVLTF